This TCR beta chain was found in a study of OX40 agonist ivuxolimab in advanced cancers. Overall study: Eligibility admitted prior anti-PD-1, anti-PD-L1 or anti-CTLA-4 therapy; roughly 40% had some.

General study points: Some of the lowest clonal expansion was seen in partial responders at 0.1-3.0 mg/kg. Low normalized T-cell clonal expansion also characterized some of the nonresponders.

Here immunoSEQ multiplex PCR was the method, and the copy in TCRdb shows in-frame clones only, minus some. The sample records around 79,000 clones, 88% being singletons. Worth noting for this clone: The antigen is unknown.

The material sequenced was CD4+ or CD8+ T cells sorted from blood, taken in a trial of the OX40 agonist ivuxolimab. The receptor's source is an adult with an advanced solid tumor such as melanoma, head and neck, liver or kidney cancer.

The CDR3 is CASSRQTSGNQETQYF. CDR3 bases: TGTGCCAGCAGTCGACAGACTAGCGGGAACCAAGAGACCCAGTACTTC. The chain carries TRBV11-2 and TRBJ2-5, with 11 bases fitting TRBD2. The CDR3 is made up of 16 amino acids. V trimming: 6 bases; J trimming: 0 bases; junction bases outside the gene matches: 6. CDR1 is SGHAT, CDR2 FQNNGV, per germline.